This T cell receptor (beta chain) was found in a study of CD8+CD57+ T cells in acquired aplastic anemia. For sequencing, patients were chosen who had shown expansion of CD8+CD57+ cells by flow cytometry. Genomic DNA templated the TCR beta VDJ and CDR3 profiling. Each CDR3 protein is one row after TCRdb ran MiXCR on the reads. The table includes 100,000 to 150,000 distinct CDR3 sequences, about 40% detected once. Trimming removed 6 bases at V and 1 base at J, with 6 bases between. This CDR3 is built from 12 residues. Germline CDR1 reads LNHDA; CDR2 reads SQIVND (reference sequence). This clonotype was found once.

The chain combines TRBV19 with TRBJ1-1; D remains ambiguous. Sequencing input: sorted CD4+, CD8+, or CD8+CD57+ T cells (not recorded which) from PBMCs. The origin of this receptor is a human donor with aplastic anemia. The CDR3 sequence: CASRVPNTEAFF. The CDR3 coding sequence is TGTGCCAGTAGGGTTCCGAACACTGAAGCTTTCTTT.